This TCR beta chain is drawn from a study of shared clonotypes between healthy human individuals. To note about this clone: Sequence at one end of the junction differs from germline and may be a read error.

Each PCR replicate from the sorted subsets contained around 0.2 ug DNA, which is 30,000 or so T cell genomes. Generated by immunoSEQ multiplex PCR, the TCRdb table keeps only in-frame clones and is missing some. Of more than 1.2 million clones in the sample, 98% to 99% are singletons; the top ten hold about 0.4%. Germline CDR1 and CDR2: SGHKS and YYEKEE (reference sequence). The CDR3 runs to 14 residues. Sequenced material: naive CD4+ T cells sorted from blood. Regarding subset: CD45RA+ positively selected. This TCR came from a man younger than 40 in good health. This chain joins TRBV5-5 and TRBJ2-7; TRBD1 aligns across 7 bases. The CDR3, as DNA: TGTGCCAGCAGCCTGGGACAGTCGTCCTTCGAGCAGTACTTC. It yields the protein CASSLGQSSFEQYF.